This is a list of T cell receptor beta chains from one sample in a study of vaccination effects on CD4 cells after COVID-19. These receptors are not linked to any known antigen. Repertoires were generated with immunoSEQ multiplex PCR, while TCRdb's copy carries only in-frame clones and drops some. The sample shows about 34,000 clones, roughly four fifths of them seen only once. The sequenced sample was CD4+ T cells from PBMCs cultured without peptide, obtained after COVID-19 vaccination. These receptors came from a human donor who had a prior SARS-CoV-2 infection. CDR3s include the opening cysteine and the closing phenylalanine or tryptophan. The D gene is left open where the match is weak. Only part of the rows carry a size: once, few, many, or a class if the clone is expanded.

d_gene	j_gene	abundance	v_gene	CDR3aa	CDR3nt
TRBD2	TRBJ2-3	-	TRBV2	CASSETSGGAEDTQYF	TGTGCCAGCAGTGAGACTAGCGGGGGGGCTGAGGATACGCAGTATTTT
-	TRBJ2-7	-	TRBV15	CATSSSGTSYEQYF	TGTGCCACCAGCAGTAGCGGCACTTCCTACGAGCAGTACTTC
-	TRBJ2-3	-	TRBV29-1	CSVGWALTSDTQYF	TGCAGCGTTGGTTGGGCACTAACCTCAGATACGCAGTATTTT
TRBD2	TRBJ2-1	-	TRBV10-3	CAISEWGSGSFSYNEQFF	TGTGCCATCAGTGAGTGGGGCAGCGGGAGCTTCTCCTACAATGAGCAGTTCTTC
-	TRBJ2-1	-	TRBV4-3	CASSQAWRTTPFF	TGCGCCAGCAGCCAAGCATGGAGGACAACCCCTTTCTTC
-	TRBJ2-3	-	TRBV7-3	CASSPQGLLSDTQYF	TGTGCCAGCAGCCCCCAGGGGCTCCTGTCAGATACGCAGTATTTT
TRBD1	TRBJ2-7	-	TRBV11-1	CASSWTGGGSYEQYF	TGTGCCAGCAGCTGGACAGGGGGCGGTTCCTACGAGCAGTACTTC
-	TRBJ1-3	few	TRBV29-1	CSVVIFGGVGNTIYF	TGCAGCGTCGTCATCTTCGGGGGCGTTGGAAACACCATATATTTT
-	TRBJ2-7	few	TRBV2	CASSSYEQYF	TGTGCCAGCAGTTCTTACGAGCAGTACTTC
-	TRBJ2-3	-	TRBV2	CASRTLVRADTQYF	TGTGCCAGCAGGACCCTAGTTCGCGCAGATACGCAGTATTTT
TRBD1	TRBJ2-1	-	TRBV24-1	CATSDPGQGGNEQFF	TGTGCCACCAGTGACCCGGGACAGGGGGGCAATGAGCAGTTCTTC
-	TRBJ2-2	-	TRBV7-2	CASSSRLVVGELFF	TGTGCCAGCAGCTCCCGACTAGTTGTCGGGGAGCTGTTTTTT
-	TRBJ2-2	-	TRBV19	CASRMVASAGELFF	TGTGCCAGTAGAATGGTAGCTAGCGCCGGGGAGCTGTTTTTT
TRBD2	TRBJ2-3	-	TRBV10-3	CAIRDGTSEPDTQYF	TGTGCCATCAGAGACGGGACTAGCGAACCAGATACGCAGTATTTT
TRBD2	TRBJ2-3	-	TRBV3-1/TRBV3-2	CASSQGFGGLGTQYF	TGTGCCAGCAGCCAAGGATTCGGGGGGTTGGGTACGCAGTATTTT
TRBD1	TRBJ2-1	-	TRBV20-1	CSASRQGSDNEQFF	TGCAGTGCTAGTCGACAGGGGTCTGATAATGAGCAGTTCTTC
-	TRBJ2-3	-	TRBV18	CASSPEVGTDTQYF	TGTGCCAGCTCACCAGAGGTCGGCACAGATACGCAGTATTTT
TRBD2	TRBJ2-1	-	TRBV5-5	CASSWGGGQDEQFF	TGTGCCAGCAGCTGGGGGGGAGGGCAGGATGAGCAGTTCTTC
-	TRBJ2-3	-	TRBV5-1	CASSLGPTDTQYF	TGCGCCAGCAGCTTGGGGCCCACAGATACGCAGTATTTT
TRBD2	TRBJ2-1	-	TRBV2	CASTPKGLAGGGQFF	TGTGCCAGCACTCCCAAGGGACTAGCGGGGGGCGGGCAGTTCTTC
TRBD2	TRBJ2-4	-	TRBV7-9	CASSSSGGAKNIQYF	TGTGCCAGCAGCTCTAGCGGGGGAGCCAAAAACATTCAGTACTTC
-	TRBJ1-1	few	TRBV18	CASSPPAGLADTEAFF	TGTGCCAGCTCACCACCGGCCGGCCTCGCGGACACTGAAGCTTTCTTT
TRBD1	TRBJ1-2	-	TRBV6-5	CASRAGGANYGYTF	TGTGCCAGCAGGGCAGGGGGCGCGAACTATGGCTACACCTTC
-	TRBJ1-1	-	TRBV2	CASSERSSEAFF	TGTGCCAGCAGTGAAAGGTCATCTGAAGCTTTCTTT
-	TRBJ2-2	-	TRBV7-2	CASSLDFTGELFF	TGTGCCAGCAGCTTAGATTTTACCGGGGAGCTGTTTTTT
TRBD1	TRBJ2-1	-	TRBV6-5	CASRLQGAKGNEQFF	TGTGCCAGCAGACTACAGGGGGCGAAGGGCAATGAGCAGTTCTTC
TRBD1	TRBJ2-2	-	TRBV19	CASSIRGTDTGELFF	TGTGCCAGTAGTATAAGGGGGACAGACACCGGGGAGCTGTTTTTT
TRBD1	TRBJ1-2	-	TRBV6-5	CASSYSDRANGYTF	TGTGCCAGCAGTTACTCAGACAGGGCCAATGGCTACACCTTC
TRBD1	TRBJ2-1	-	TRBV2	CASRTGFDNEQFF	TGTGCCAGCAGGACAGGGTTCGACAATGAGCAGTTCTTC
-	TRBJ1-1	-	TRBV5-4	CASSLDGVSMNTEAFF	TGTGCCAGCAGCTTGGATGGGGTATCTATGAACACTGAAGCTTTCTTT
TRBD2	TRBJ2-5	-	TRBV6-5	CASSYQRGGVETQYF	TGTGCCAGCAGTTACCAGCGGGGGGGCGTGGAGACCCAGTACTTC
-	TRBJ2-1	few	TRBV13	CASSLSRDEQFF	TGTGCCAGCAGCTTAAGCAGGGATGAGCAGTTCTTC
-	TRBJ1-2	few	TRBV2	CASSALEGHVGYTF	TGTGCCAGCAGTGCATTGGAAGGACATGTCGGCTACACCTTC
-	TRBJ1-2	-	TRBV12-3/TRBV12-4	CASSYTRPYGYTF	TGTGCCAGCAGTTACACACGTCCCTATGGCTACACCTTC
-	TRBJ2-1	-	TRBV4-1	CASSQVAGYGDEQFF	TGCGCCAGCAGCCAAGTTGCGGGATATGGGGATGAGCAGTTCTTC
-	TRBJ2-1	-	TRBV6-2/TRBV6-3	CASSTPRARRVNEQFF	TGTGCCAGCAGTACCCCCAGGGCCCGGAGGGTCAATGAGCAGTTCTTC
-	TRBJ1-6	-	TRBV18	CASSPLTGNSPLHF	TGTGCCAGCTCACCACTGACTGGAAATTCACCCCTCCACTTT
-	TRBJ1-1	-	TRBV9	CASSVEGHQNTEAFF	TGTGCCAGCAGCGTAGAGGGACACCAGAACACTGAAGCTTTCTTT
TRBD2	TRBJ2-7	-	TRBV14	CASSQVLAGGLYEQYF	TGTGCCAGCAGCCAAGTTTTAGCGGGGGGGCTTTACGAGCAGTACTTC
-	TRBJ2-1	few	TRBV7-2	CASSLELGWVASEQFF	TGTGCCAGCAGCTTAGAGCTGGGCTGGGTAGCCAGTGAGCAGTTCTTC